These 10 T cell receptor beta chains were all obtained from the same sample, sequenced in a study of T cell repertoires in cytomegalovirus infection. MiXCR was run by TCRdb on the reads, yielding one entry per CDR3 protein. The repertoire consists of hundreds of thousands of distinct CDR3 sequences, with 35% to 45% occurring once and the leading ten covering 2.8%. The sample taken for sequencing was PBMCs. These receptors were obtained from a human donor in good health (CMV status not recorded). Some clones in this sample may be carry-over from other donors' samples.

Comments on this clonotype: At one boundary the junction diverges from the germline segment, which might be a read error. The V and J genes are TRBV7-2 and TRBJ2-1; 10 nucleotides align to TRBD2. The germline gives CDR1 SGHTA, CDR2 FQGNSA. The CDR3 contains 16 residues. The CDR3 DNA is TGTGCCAGCAGCTCCATAAGCGGGAGGGCCGTCAATGAGCAGTGCTTC. It specifies CASSSISGRAVNEQCF. The full variable domain, in which reference TRBV7-2 and TRBJ2-1 provide the parts outside the CDR3, is GAGVSQSPSNKVTEKGKDVELRCDPISGHTALYWYRQSLGQGLEFLIYFQGNSAPDKSGLPSDRFSAERTGGSVSTLTIQRTQQEDSAVYLCASSSISGRAVNEQCFGPGTRLTVL.

This clonotype was recorded a few times. The chain links TRBV2 to TRBJ1-2, with D possibly TRBD1 on 5 matching bases. Germline assignment: CDR1 SNHLY and CDR2 FYNNEI. V lost 1 base and J 8 bases, leaving 11 bases between the germline ends. The CDR3 spans 13 residues. The CDR3 DNA reads TGTGCCAGCAGTGAAGAGAGGACATTCGGCTACACCTTC. Protein product: CASSEERTFGYTF.

A few counts support this clonotype. The chain employs TRBV6-5 and TRBJ2-2; D gene unclear. Trimming cost V 0 bases and J 0 bases, with 11 bases left between them. Germline values: CDR1 MNHEY, CDR2 SVGAGI. CDR3 length: 17 residues. CDR3 loop: CASSYSREVANTGELFF. CDR3 nucleotides: TGTGCCAGCAGTTACTCTAGAGAAGTCGCGAACACCGGGGAGCTGTTTTTT.

In this sample, this clonotype turned up a few times. The chain carries TRBV7-9 and TRBJ2-1; D may be TRBD1 (7 bases). CDR3 length equals 15 residues. The germline V and J ends were trimmed by 5 bases and 6 bases, with 17 bases remaining between them. In germline, CDR1 is SEHNR, CDR2 FQNEAQ (reference sequence). DNA for the CDR3: TGTGCCAGCAGCCGACAGGGAGGAGGGGGCAATGAGCAGTTCTTC. Amino acids: CASSRQGGGGNEQFF.

V and J are TRBV30 and TRBJ2-5, with 9 bases that match TRBD2. The germline V gene encodes CDR1 GTSNPN and CDR2 SVGIG (reference sequence). J was trimmed by 0 bases and V by 5 bases; bases with no gene match: 7. The CDR3 totals 15 residues. The CDR3 DNA follows: TGTGCCTGGCGGCGGGGGGGCACGTACCAAGAGACCCAGTACTTC. Translating gives CAWRRGGTYQETQYF.

This sequence joins TRBV10-3 and TRBJ1-3; D might be TRBD1 (5 bases). The V end lost 11 bases, the J end lost 0 bases, and 14 bases lay between the germline ends. This CDR3 is built from 14 residues. Germline V CDR1 and CDR2: ENHRY, SYGVKD. The CDR3 DNA sequence: TGTGCCGGGATGGCGGGGGACTCTGGAAACACCATATATTTT. Translating gives CAGMAGDSGNTIYF.

The chain uses TRBV6-1 and TRBJ1-1; D is ambiguous. This CDR3 comprises 14 residues. Germline CDR1 and CDR2: MNHNS and SASEGT. Trimming took 4 bases from V and 0 from J, leaving 9 bases between them. CDR3 loop: CASSGRQMNTEAFF. The CDR3, as DNA: TGTGCCAGCAGTGGCCGGCAGATGAACACTGAAGCTTTCTTT.

This clonotype came up many times. The chain joins TRBV7-2 to TRBJ2-5; TRBD1 matches 9 bases. Germline lookup yields CDR1 SGHTA and CDR2 FQGNSA. The V gene end was trimmed by 5 bases and the J gene end by 7 bases; junction bases not matched to a gene: 14. The CDR3 runs 16 residues. The CDR3 protein is CASSPPGQGSWGTQYF. The DNA for the CDR3 is TGTGCCAGCAGCCCTCCGGGACAGGGTAGCTGGGGGACCCAGTACTTC.

This clonotype was counted only a few times. As DNA, the CDR3 is TGTGCCAGCAGCCGGGAGCACGGACAGCCCCAGCATTTT. Translated: CASSREHGQPQHF. V is TRBV7-3 and J is TRBJ1-5, with no clear D. Trimming pared 5 bases from V and 7 bases from J, leaving 12 bases between. Per the germline V gene, CDR1 is SGHTA and CDR2 is FQGTGA. CDR3 length equals 13 residues.

CDR3 sequence reads: CASSLEVRQYTDTQYF. Written as DNA, the CDR3 is TGTGCCAGCAGCTTGGAGGTCAGACAGTACACAGATACGCAGTATTTT. V and J are TRBV5-6 and TRBJ2-3; possible D gene TRBD1, 5 bases. V was pared by 0 bases and J by 2 bases, with 13 bases between. Germline CDR1 is SGHDT and CDR2 is YYEEEE. The CDR3 has 16 amino acids.